Shown below are 32 T cell receptor beta chains from a single sample sequenced in a study of cytomegalovirus exposure and HLA in healthy donors. PCR used 60 Vbeta primers and 13 Jbeta primers. Data came from immunoSEQ multiplex PCR; TCRdb stores just in-frame clones and leaves some out. There are 200,000 to 250,000 clones in the sample; approximately 80% occur only once, and 15% to 17% lies in the top ten. Specimen: PBMCs. The source of these receptors is a man aged 35-49 years in good health and CMV-seronegative.

The chain has TRBV10-3 and TRBJ2-7; the match to TRBD1 covers 11 bases. The CDR3 spans 12 residues. CDR1 ENHRY and CDR2 SYGVKD come from the germline V gene. V shed 10 bases and J 6 bases; nucleotides not matched to a gene: 5. The CDR3 DNA reads as TGTGCCACTAGGACAGGGGGCGGCGAGCAGTACTTC. Amino acids: CATRTGGGEQYF.

V gene TRBV6-5 combines with J gene TRBJ1-5; a weak D match, TRBD1 (6 bases). The germline gives CDR1 MNHEY, CDR2 SVGAGI. CDR3 length: 12 amino acids. Trimming left V 6 bases short and J 6 bases short, with 9 bases between. CDR3 amino acids: CASSRRGQPQHF. CDR3 DNA sequence: TGTGCCAGCAGCCGCAGGGGTCAGCCCCAGCATTTT.

V is TRBV5-6 and J is TRBJ2-7; 9 nucleotides agree with TRBD1. The CDR3 spans 16 residues. V was clipped by 0 bases and J by 3 bases; unmatched bases: 7. Germline V gene sequence: CDR1 SGHDT, CDR2 YYEEEE. CDR3 coding DNA: TGTGCCAGCAGCTTGGGTACGACAGGGGGTTACTACGAGCAGTACTTC. Translating gives CASSLGTTGGYYEQYF.

This clone was recorded only once. The CDR3 bases are TGTGCCAGTTCCCCCGCGGCGGGGGGAAACACAGATACGCAGTATTTT. This gives the protein CASSPAAGGNTDTQYF. This sequence joins TRBV18 and TRBJ2-3, with 8 bases identical to TRBD2. Germline trimming cut 9 bases from V and 2 bases from J; bases unmatched to any gene: 13. Germline CDR1 reads KGHSH; CDR2 reads LQKENI. The CDR3 is 16 amino acids.

This clone has more than one count but fewer than ten. The V gene is TRBV29-1, the J gene TRBJ2-1, with D possibly being TRBD2 (5 bases). The CDR3 is made up of 11 amino acids. The V and J ends lost 3 bases and 9 bases respectively, with 9 bases between them. Per germline, CDR1 SQVTM and CDR2 ANQGSEA. The CDR3 spells CSVETEGEQFF. CDR3 in DNA: TGCAGCGTTGAGACTGAGGGTGAGCAGTTCTTC.

CDR3 loop: CASSLTGDEFIYGYTF. The CDR3 bases are TGTGCCAGCAGCCTGACAGGGGACGAATTTATCTATGGCTACACCTTC. The chain combines TRBV4-2 with TRBJ1-2; 8 positions match TRBD1. Unmatched junction bases numbered 11, after V lost 4 bases and J lost 4 bases. CDR1 and CDR2 (germline): LGHNA, YNFKEQ. The CDR3 consists of 16 residues.

The genes are TRBV28 and TRBJ1-3; D is unresolved. The V end was cut by 5 bases, the J end by 5 bases, with 13 bases between. CDR3 length equals 14 residues. Germline CDR1 MDHEN, CDR2 SYDVKM. For the CDR3, the DNA is TGTGCCAGCAGTGGCGGGCGGGGTAGAAACACCATATATTTT. Its translation: CASSGGRGRNTIYF.

The rearrangement uses TRBV4-2 and TRBJ2-7; D is undetermined. CDR1 LGHNA and CDR2 YNFKEQ come from the germline V gene. The CDR3 extends over 13 amino acids. Trimming took 1 base from V and 6 from J, leaving 10 bases between them. As DNA, the CDR3 is TGTGCCAGCAGCCAAGGCACCCGAGGCGAGCAGTACTTC. Residues: CASSQGTRGEQYF.

The chain uses TRBV18 and TRBJ1-1, with D possibly TRBD1 on 5 matching bases. This CDR3 comprises 11 residues. With 8 bases removed from V and 8 bases from J, the gap between germline ends came to 12 bases. CDR1 is KGHSH, CDR2 LQKENI, per germline. CDR3 amino acids: CASPQRGEAFF. The CDR3 DNA is TGTGCCAGCCCCCAAAGGGGAGAAGCTTTCTTT.

This sequence joins TRBV19 and TRBJ1-5, with a possible D match to TRBD1 (5 bases). The CDR3 contains 15 residues. Trimming pared 7 bases from V and 3 bases from J, leaving 16 bases between. The germline CDR1 and CDR2 sequences are LNHDA and SQIVND (reference sequence). The chain's CDR3 is CASTRTGGSNQPQHF. The DNA for the CDR3 is TGTGCCAGTACTCGAACGGGGGGTTCCAATCAGCCCCAGCATTTT.

The chain links TRBV6-6 to TRBJ2-4, with D possibly matching TRBD2 (5 bases). CDR3 length: 13 amino acids. The V gene's germline CDR1 is MNHNY and CDR2 SVGAGI (reference sequence). With 3 bases removed from V and 8 bases from J, the gap between germline ends came to 11 bases. The CDR3, as DNA: TGTGCCAGCAGTTATACCGGGATTGACATTCAGTACTTC. Encoded protein: CASSYTGIDIQYF.

The chain has TRBV5-1 and TRBJ2-1; 12 bases match TRBD2. Germline V lookup: CDR1 SGHRS, CDR2 YFSETQ. The J segment lost 4 bases and the V segment lost 4 bases, leaving 6 bases of the junction unmatched. This CDR3 contains 16 residues. The CDR3 loop is CASSIGLAGTYNEQFF. CDR3 DNA sequence: TGCGCCAGCAGCATAGGACTAGCGGGGACATACAATGAGCAGTTCTTC.

This clone was found a few times. This rearrangement joins TRBV18 to TRBJ2-3, with TRBD2 matching over 9 bases. Trimming removed 6 bases from V and 1 base from J; junction bases left unmatched: 17. Germline values: CDR1 KGHSH, CDR2 LQKENI. This CDR3 contains 19 residues. CDR3: CASSQFSGSTSRGTDTQYF. Here the CDR3 DNA reads TGTGCCAGCTCCCAATTTAGCGGGAGCACTTCTCGGGGCACAGATACGCAGTATTTT. The full variable domain, its missing parts supplied by reference TRBV18 and TRBJ2-3, is NAGVMQNPRHLVRRRGQEARLRCSPMKGHSHVYWYRQLPEEGLKFMVYLQKENIIDESGMPKERFSAEFPKEGPSILRIQQVVRGDSAAYFCASSQFSGSTSRGTDTQYFGPGTRLTVL.

This CDR3 reads CAIQLSGRATDTQYF. CDR3 nucleotide sequence: TGTGCTATCCAACTTAGCGGGAGGGCGACAGATACGCAGTATTTT. The chain combines TRBV12-5 with TRBJ2-3; TRBD2 agrees at 11 bases. The CDR3 loop spans 15 amino acids. Germline assignment: CDR1 LGHNT and CDR2 FRNRAP. V was clipped by 10 bases and J by 3 bases; unmatched bases: 9.

V gene TRBV21-1 combines with J gene TRBJ2-1; the DNA was not compared with TRBD2, the D call given in the table. TRBV21-1 is tagged as a pseudogene. The CDR3 spans 18 residues. The DNA of the CDR3 is TGTGCCAGCAGCAAAGACGGTATTCTAGCGGGGAGCTACAATGAGCAGTTCTTC. It translates to CASSKDGILAGSYNEQFF.

This sequence joins TRBV7-9 and TRBJ2-5; D perhaps matches TRBD1 (6 bases). CDR3 size: 14 residues. Trimming shortened V by 5 bases and J by 4 bases, and 14 bases separated the two germline ends. Germline loops: CDR1 SEHNR, CDR2 FQNEAQ (reference sequence). CDR3 nucleotide sequence: TGTGCCAGCAGCCTCACACAGGGAGTAGAGACCCAGTACTTC. Translating it yields CASSLTQGVETQYF.

This sequence joins TRBV7-8 and TRBJ1-1; a possible D gene is TRBD1 (5 bases). The ends were cut back, 5 bases at V and 6 bases at J, with 13 bases in the middle. Germline V gene sequence: CDR1 SGHVS, CDR2 FQNEAQ. The CDR3 spans 13 residues. CDR3 sequence (DNA): TGTGCCAGCAGCCCGGACATTGGGGCTGAAGCTTTCTTT. Translating gives CASSPDIGAEAFF.

The V and J genes are TRBV19 and TRBJ2-7; possible D gene TRBD2, 5 bases. V was cut by 3 bases and J by 5 bases, with 11 bases left in between. Germline CDR1 and CDR2: LNHDA and SQIVND (reference sequence). The CDR3 is 13 amino acids. CDR3 nucleotide sequence: TGTGCCAGTAGTATCGGACTTCTCAACGAGCAGTACTTC. It translates to CASSIGLLNEQYF.

The CDR3 DNA follows: TGTGCCAGCAGTTACTCGGAAGGGGCGCAGTATTTT. Translated: CASSYSEGAQYF. The chain is built from TRBV6-6 and TRBJ2-3, with a weak D call TRBD1 (5 bases). V dropped 0 bases and J dropped 10 bases, with 8 bases sitting between them. Per germline, CDR1 MNHNY and CDR2 SVGAGI (reference sequence). This CDR3 region has 12 residues.

The chain employs TRBV19 and TRBJ2-7; the D gene is possibly TRBD2 (6 bases). CDR1 and CDR2 from the germline V gene are LNHDA and SQIVND (reference sequence). V gave up 1 base and J gave up 2 bases, with 12 bases separating them. The CDR3 totals 15 residues. CDR3 sequence (DNA): TGTGCCAGTAGTATAGCTCTAGCGACAACCTACGAGCAGTACTTC. Amino acid sequence: CASSIALATTYEQYF.

This chain connects TRBV28 to TRBJ2-7, with 12 bases aligning to TRBD2. The V gene end was trimmed by 5 bases and the J gene end by 0 bases; junction bases not matched to a gene: 5. CDR3 size: 16 residues. CDR1 is MDHEN and CDR2 is SYDVKM in the germline V gene. CDR3 sequence (DNA): TGTGCCAGCAGTGCCTCGACTAGCGGGAGCTCCTACGAGCAGTACTTC. Its protein is CASSASTSGSSYEQYF.

This clone was picked up a small number of times. The V gene is TRBV11-2, the J gene TRBJ2-5, with a tentative D call TRBD2 (6 bases). The V end lost 3 bases, the J end lost 2 bases, and 7 bases lay between the germline ends. Germline-derived CDR1 and CDR2 are SGHAT and FQNNGV. This CDR3 comprises 13 residues. CDR3 region: CASSFGLQETQYF. The CDR3, as DNA: TGTGCCAGCAGCTTTGGACTACAAGAGACCCAGTACTTC.

The chain joins TRBV4-1 to TRBJ2-3; D perhaps matches TRBD1 (5 bases). Trimming took 2 bases from V and 6 from J, leaving 9 bases between them. The length of the CDR3 is 13 residues. Germline CDR1 and CDR2: MGHRA and YSYEKL. Written as DNA, the CDR3 is TGCGCCAGCAGCCAACAGGGATCCGATACGCAGTATTTT. It yields the protein CASSQQGSDTQYF.

The chain carries TRBV2 and TRBJ2-7; D might be TRBD1 (6 bases). The CDR3 sequence is 14 residues long. Germline V CDR1 and CDR2: SNHLY, FYNNEI. V lost 7 bases, J lost 6 bases, and 19 bases lay in between. The CDR3 DNA is TGTGCCAGCAAATTAGGGACATATGTCGGCGAGCAGTACTTC. It translates to CASKLGTYVGEQYF.

This clone came up a few times. The chain carries TRBV6-5 and TRBJ2-1; TRBD1 agrees at 10 bases. Germline V lookup: CDR1 MNHEY, CDR2 SVGAGI. The CDR3 runs 12 residues. Germline trimming cut 6 bases from V and 10 bases from J; bases unmatched to any gene: 3. The CDR3 region has the DNA TGTGCCAGCAGCGAGGGACAGGGGGAGCAGTTCTTC. Translating gives CASSEGQGEQFF.

The chain is built from TRBV19 and TRBJ1-5; no reliable D call. Germline V gives CDR1 LNHDA, CDR2 SQIVND (reference sequence). The V end lost 3 bases, the J end lost 7 bases, and 16 bases lay between the germline ends. The CDR3 extends over 15 amino acids. CDR3 sequence (DNA): TGTGCCAGTAGTATCGGCAGGTTTAATTGGCAGCCCCAGCATTTT. Translated, it gives CASSIGRFNWQPQHF.

V gene TRBV2 combines with J gene TRBJ2-1; no reliable D call. Germline V CDR1 and CDR2: SNHLY, FYNNEI. Trimming removed 9 bases at V and 8 bases at J, with 11 bases between. The length of the CDR3 is 11 residues. As DNA, the CDR3 is TGTGCCAGTCTCCTATACGATGAGCAGTTCTTC. It yields the protein CASLLYDEQFF.

The chain joins TRBV6-5 to TRBJ2-7, with D uncertain. The CDR3 consists of 11 residues. V was pared by 4 bases and J by 2 bases, with 3 bases between. Germline V gives CDR1 MNHEY, CDR2 SVGAGI. The CDR3 DNA sequence: TGTGCCAGCAGTTCCGCCTACGAGCAGTACTTC. It codes for CASSSAYEQYF.

The count of this clone is one. The rearrangement joins TRBV25-1 to TRBJ2-5; 7 bases are a match to TRBD1. Germline CDR1 MGHDK, CDR2 SYGVNS. The CDR3 is 13 amino acids. The V segment lost 5 bases and the J segment 5 bases; nucleotides outside the gene matches: 5. CDR3 DNA sequence: TGTGCCAGCAGTTACCGGACAGGCGAGACCCAGTACTTC. Translated: CASSYRTGETQYF.

V is TRBV5-6 and J is TRBJ1-3; tentative D call: TRBD1 (5 bases). Deletions cut 5 bases from V and 2 bases from J, with 14 bases between. Germline-derived CDR1 and CDR2 are SGHDT and YYEEEE. The CDR3 runs 15 residues. The CDR3 region has the DNA TGTGCCAGCAGTTATACAAGGGGCGCTGGAAACACCATATATTTT. Protein product: CASSYTRGAGNTIYF.

The chain joins TRBV7-8 to TRBJ2-5; 11 bases agree with TRBD2. Trimming removed 5 bases from V and 2 bases from J; junction bases left unmatched: 10. In germline, CDR1 is SGHVS, CDR2 FQNEAQ. CDR3 length: 17 residues. The CDR3 loop reads CASSLSGGAQVQETQYF. Written as DNA, the CDR3 is TGTGCCAGCAGCCTTAGCGGGGGGGCCCAAGTACAAGAGACCCAGTACTTC.

This sequence joins TRBV19 and TRBJ2-7, with D tentatively TRBD2 (5 bases). The CDR3 loop spans 14 amino acids. Germline CDR1 LNHDA, CDR2 SQIVND (reference sequence). V gave up 6 bases and J gave up 2 bases, with 14 bases separating them. CDR3 residues: CASRPGSGTYEQYF. The CDR3 nucleotides are TGTGCCAGTAGGCCGGGCAGCGGAACCTACGAGCAGTACTTC.